This T cell receptor (beta chain) was documented in a study of shared clonotypes between healthy human individuals. Deep-level running was used for the assay. Clones were read by immunoSEQ multiplex PCR, and TCRdb kept only the in-frame ones, dropping some. The sample lists 550,000 to 800,000 clones; less than 95% were seen once. Deletions cut 3 bases from V and 5 bases from J, with 22 bases between. This CDR3 has 17 amino acids. The germline V gene has CDR1 SGHAT and CDR2 FQNNGV. The sequenced sample consisted of memory CD8+ T cells from PBMCs. As for subset: CD45RO+ cells pooled with CCR7-negative TemRA cells. The sequence was collected from a young man in good health. Some clones in this sample may be carry-over from other donors' samples. The J gene is TRBJ2-5, the V gene TRBV11-2, with TRBD1 as a possible D gene (6 bases). The DNA for the CDR3 is TGTGCCAGCAGCTTTTTGGGGGCAGGGGACCTCCGGGAGACCCAGTACTTC. Translation gives CASSFLGAGDLRETQYF.